This paragraph covers one TCR beta chain sequence. This record belongs to a study of blood T cell repertoires in COVID-19. Study-wide context: From the United States, Italy and Spain came samples of acute and convalescent COVID-19. Sources were T cells, B-cell-depleted T cells, or PBMCs; the material itself was cDNA or gDNA.

CDR1 LNHDA and CDR2 SQIVND come from the germline V gene (reference sequence). The V and J ends lost 5 bases and 0 bases, in that order; junction bases with no gene match: 5. The CDR3 runs to 15 residues. Per the study methods: Reference gene primer amplification yielded estimated nucleated cell counts. The protocol was immunoSEQ multiplex PCR, while the TCRdb copy is restricted to in-frame clones and leaves out a portion. V and J calls and clone size are given by that table; D and trimming were obtained from the DNA. Altogether about 250,000 clones are present, over 80% being singletons, with the ten largest covering around 26%.

The sequenced material came from peripheral blood. This TCR derives from a man aged 40-49 years with acute or convalescent COVID-19. This chain uses TRBV19 with TRBJ2-7; 9 bases align to TRBD2. The CDR3 DNA reads as TGTGCCAGTAGTGTACTAGCGGGTCGCTCCTACGAGCAGTACTTC. Protein sequence: CASSVLAGRSYEQYF.